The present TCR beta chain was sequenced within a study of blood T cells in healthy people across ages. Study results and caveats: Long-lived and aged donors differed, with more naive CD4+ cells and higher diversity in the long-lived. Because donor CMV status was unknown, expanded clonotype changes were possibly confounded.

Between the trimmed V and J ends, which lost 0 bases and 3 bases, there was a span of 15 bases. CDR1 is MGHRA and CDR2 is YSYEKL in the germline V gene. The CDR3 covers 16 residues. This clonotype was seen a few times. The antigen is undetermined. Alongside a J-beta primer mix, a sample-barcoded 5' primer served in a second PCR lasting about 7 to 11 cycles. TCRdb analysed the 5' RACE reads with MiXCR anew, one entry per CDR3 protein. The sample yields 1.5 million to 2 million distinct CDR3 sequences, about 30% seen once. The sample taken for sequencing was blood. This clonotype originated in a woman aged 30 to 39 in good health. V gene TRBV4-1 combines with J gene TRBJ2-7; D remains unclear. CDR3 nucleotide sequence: TGCGCCAGCAGCCAAGAACTGACGGACGCCCACTACGAGCAGTACTTC. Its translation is CASSQELTDAHYEQYF.